Sequencing of this T cell receptor (beta chain) was carried out in a study of T cells in Graves' hyperthyroidism and ophthalmopathy. Diagnosis of hyperthyroidism was new in patients aged 18 to 65, and its duration was under 2 months. Uncontrolled infection, other autoimmune disease, pregnancy or lactation excluded patients. RNA transcripts provided the source from which TCR beta CDR3 regions were amplified. The HTBI primer set drove a first-round RT-PCR of the TCR CDR3. Each CDR3 protein is one row after TCRdb ran MiXCR on the multiplex PCR reads. The sample has roughly 150,000 distinct CDR3 sequences, roughly 10% seen once. At least ten counts were recorded for this clonotype. The target antigen is unknown. Whole-study results and caveats: Most thyroid-expanded clonotypes above 0.001 were also found in blood.

The sequence derives from a young woman with Graves' hyperthyroidism that later progressed to Graves' ophthalmopathy. The sample taken for sequencing was blood.

The CDR3 sequence is CASSLGPHGGTLSYEQYF. The CDR3 coding sequence is TGTGCCAGCAGTTTAGGACCACATGGGGGGACCCTCTCCTACGAGCAGTACTTC. V is TRBV27 and J is TRBJ2-7; D may be TRBD2 (6 bases). Trimming stripped 2 bases from V and 0 bases from J, with 20 bases between. CDR3 length: 18 amino acids. Looked up from germline, CDR1 is MNHEY and CDR2 is SMNVEV (reference sequence).